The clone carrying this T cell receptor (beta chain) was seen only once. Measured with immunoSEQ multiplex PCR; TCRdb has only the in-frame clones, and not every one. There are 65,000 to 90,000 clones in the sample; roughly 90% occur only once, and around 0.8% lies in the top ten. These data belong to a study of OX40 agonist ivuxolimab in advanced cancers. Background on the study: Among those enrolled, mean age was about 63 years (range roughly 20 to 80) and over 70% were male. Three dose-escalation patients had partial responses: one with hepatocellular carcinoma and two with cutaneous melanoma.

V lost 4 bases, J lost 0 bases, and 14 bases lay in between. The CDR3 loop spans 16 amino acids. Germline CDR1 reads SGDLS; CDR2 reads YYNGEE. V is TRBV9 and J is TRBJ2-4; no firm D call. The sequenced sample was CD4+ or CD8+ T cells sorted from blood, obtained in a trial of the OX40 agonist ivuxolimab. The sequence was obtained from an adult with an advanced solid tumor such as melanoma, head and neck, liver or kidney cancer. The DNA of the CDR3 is TGTGCCAGCAGCCCATGGTCCGGGTTAGCCAAAAACATTCAGTACTTC. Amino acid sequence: CASSPWSGLAKNIQYF.